This entry lists 26 T cell receptor beta chains sequenced from one sample in a study of blood T cell repertoires in COVID-19. The data were produced by immunoSEQ multiplex PCR, yet TCRdb's version contains in-frame clones alone and is incomplete. The sample yields about 370,000 clones, approximately 93% seen once. Sequencing was done on a sample of PBMCs or T cells enriched from blood (not recorded which). The receptors were sampled from a woman aged 40 to 50 who had been exposed to COVID-19.

The J gene is TRBJ1-1, the V gene TRBV29-1; unclear D gene. CDR1 SQVTM and CDR2 ANQGSEA come from the germline V gene. The CDR3 runs 15 residues. With 6 bases removed from V and 0 bases from J, the gap between germline ends came to 17 bases. In DNA form, the CDR3 reads TGCAGCGTAGTCGTCCCTACGATCATGAACACTGAAGCTTTCTTT. It is translated as CSVVVPTIMNTEAFF.

This chain uses TRBV5-5 with TRBJ1-2; weak D call: TRBD1 (5 bases). The CDR3 has 14 residues. CDR1 is SGHKS and CDR2 is YYEKEE in the germline V gene (reference sequence). V shed 4 bases and J shed 5 bases, with 15 bases lying between them. The CDR3 is CASSTAAQGYGYTF. As DNA, the CDR3 is TGTGCCAGCAGCACAGCTGCGCAGGGTTATGGCTACACCTTC.

The chain combines TRBV7-9 with TRBJ2-4; 10 positions match TRBD2. Trimming took 5 bases from V and 10 from J; bases not matched to a gene: 5. Germline V CDR1 and CDR2: SEHNR, FQNEAQ (reference sequence). The CDR3 runs 13 residues. The CDR3: CASSPSGGGIQYF. The CDR3 nucleotides read TGTGCCAGCAGCCCTAGCGGGGGAGGGATTCAGTACTTC.

As for this clone: One end of the junction is discordant with germline, which a read error may explain. The V and J genes are TRBV10-1 and TRBJ1-1; TRBD1 agrees at 7 bases. CDR1 is WNHNN, CDR2 SYGVQD, per germline (reference sequence). The CDR3 is 15 amino acids. CDR3 sequence reads: CASSANRGANTETFF. In DNA form, the CDR3 reads TGCGCCAGCAGTGCAAACAGGGGCGCGAACACTGAAACTTTCTTT.

This clone has only one observation. This chain links TRBV5-1 with TRBJ2-2, with D possibly TRBD1 on 6 matching bases. Trimming cost V 2 bases and J 4 bases, with 9 bases left between them. The V gene's germline CDR1 is SGHRS and CDR2 YFSETQ. The CDR3 runs 14 residues. CDR3 nucleotide sequence: TGCGCCAGCAGCTTACAGGGATCCACCGGGGAGCTGTTTTTT. This gives the protein CASSLQGSTGELFF.

This clone was seen once. The V call is TRBV7-9, the J call TRBJ1-1, with 9 bases aligning to TRBD1. The V gene end was trimmed by 5 bases and the J gene end by 1 base; junction bases not matched to a gene: 8. This CDR3 has 16 residues. Germline lookup yields CDR1 SEHNR and CDR2 FQNEAQ (reference sequence). CDR3 coding DNA: TGTGCCAGCAGCCGGGACAGGGTAAGCGAGAACACTGAAGCTTTCTTT. Its protein product is CASSRDRVSENTEAFF.

The rearrangement links TRBV7-9 to TRBJ2-5, with 9 bases matching TRBD1. The CDR3 is 15 amino acids. J lost 1 base, V lost 5 bases, and 5 bases had no gene match. CDR1 is SEHNR and CDR2 is FQNEAQ in the germline V gene (reference sequence). The CDR3 loop is CASSPPGQGQETQYF. DNA for the CDR3: TGTGCCAGCAGCCCACCGGGACAGGGCCAAGAGACCCAGTACTTC.

J is TRBJ2-5 and V is TRBV30, with 8 positions matching TRBD2. V shed 4 bases and J 5 bases; nucleotides not matched to a gene: 9. The CDR3 length is 14 residues. From germline, CDR1 is GTSNPN and CDR2 SVGIG (reference sequence). CDR3 amino acids: CAWNVGRAVETQYF. The CDR3 DNA reads TGTGCCTGGAACGTCGGGAGGGCCGTGGAGACCCAGTACTTC.

The chain recombines TRBV10-1 with TRBJ2-6; TRBD1 aligns across 11 bases. J lost 2 bases, V lost 3 bases, and 9 bases had no gene match. Germline V gene lookup returns CDR1 WNHNN and CDR2 SYGVQD (reference sequence). The CDR3 sequence is 19 residues long. CDR3 loop: CASSEGPGQGATGANVLTF. The DNA of the CDR3 is TGCGCCAGCAGTGAAGGCCCCGGACAGGGGGCGACTGGGGCCAACGTCCTGACTTTC.

This chain connects TRBV2 to TRBJ1-4; 9 bases match TRBD1. CDR3 length equals 16 residues. The germline gives CDR1 SNHLY, CDR2 FYNNEI. The V and J ends lost 7 bases and 0 bases, in that order; junction bases with no gene match: 6. The CDR3 region has the DNA TGTGCCAGCAAGAGGACAGGGGATTCAACTAATGAAAAACTGTTTTTT. It yields the protein CASKRTGDSTNEKLFF.

This chain joins TRBV3-1 (or the pseudogene TRBV3-2) and TRBJ1-3; D gene ambiguous. The CDR3 consists of 12 residues. V was cut by 3 bases and J by 4 bases, with 4 bases left in between. CDR1 LGHDT and CDR2 YNNKEL come from the germline V gene (reference sequence). Here the CDR3 reads CASSQRGNTIYF. In DNA, the CDR3 is TGTGCCAGCAGCCAGAGGGGAAACACCATATATTTT.

The chain combines TRBV7-6 with TRBJ1-2, with 7 bases that match TRBD1. The V gene end was trimmed by 5 bases and the J gene end by 4 bases; junction bases not matched to a gene: 7. Germline values: CDR1 SGHVS, CDR2 FNYEAQ. The length of the CDR3 is 14 residues. As DNA, the CDR3 is TGTGCCAGCAGCGACCGGGACAGAACCTATGGCTACACCTTC. Its protein product is CASSDRDRTYGYTF. The variable domain in full, completed from reference TRBV7-6 and TRBJ1-2, reads GAGVSQSPRYKVTKRGQDVALRCDPISGHVSLYWYRQALGQGPEFLTYFNYEAQQDKSGLPNDRFSAERPEGSISTLTIQRTEQRDSAMYRCASSDRDRTYGYTFGSGTRLTVV.

The J gene is TRBJ2-3, the V gene TRBV30; 7 positions agree with TRBD2. The junction had 8 bases not matched to a gene; V was cut back by 3 bases and J by 2 bases. Germline V gives CDR1 GTSNPN, CDR2 SVGIG (reference sequence). This CDR3 is 15 amino acids long. The CDR3 reads CAWSRERGFTDTQYF. The CDR3 region has the DNA TGTGCCTGGAGCCGGGAGCGGGGATTCACAGATACGCAGTATTTT.

The rearrangement links TRBV27 to TRBJ1-5, with TRBD1 as a possible D gene (6 bases). The CDR3 sequence is 18 residues long. Trimming cost V 6 bases and J 1 base, with 22 bases left between them. CDR1 MNHEY and CDR2 SMNVEV come from the germline V gene (reference sequence). The CDR3 DNA is TGTGCCAGCAGCCGAACAGGGAATAGGTGGATAAGCAATCAGCCCCAGCATTTT. This translates into CASSRTGNRWISNQPQHF.

Concerning this clone itself: A junction end diverges from the germline sequence, so it may reflect a read error. The chain uses TRBV7-7 and TRBJ1-2; 9 nucleotides line up with TRBD1. Germline V CDR1 and CDR2: SSHAT, FNYEAQ (reference sequence). The length of the CDR3 is 18 residues. The CDR3 here is CASSAPGSHRGQDYGYTF. The CDR3 nucleotides read TGTGCTAGCAGCGCGCCGGGCTCCCACAGGGGGCAGGACTATGGCTACACCTTC.

This CDR3 reads CSVSTGTDTQYF. The CDR3 DNA reads as TGCAGCGTCTCGACAGGCACAGATACGCAGTATTTT. V usage is TRBV29-1 and J usage is TRBJ2-3, with D maybe TRBD1 (5 bases). The germline V and J ends were trimmed by 6 bases and 1 base, with 8 bases remaining between them. This CDR3 contains 12 residues. The germline gives CDR1 SQVTM, CDR2 ANQGSEA.

The J gene is TRBJ1-1, the V gene TRBV7-9, with D hard to call. Germline CDR1 is SEHNR and CDR2 is FQNEAQ (reference sequence). The CDR3 consists of 15 residues. Trimming stripped 5 bases from V and 4 bases from J, with 17 bases between. CDR3 in DNA: TGTGCCAGCAGCCCTAAGCCCGAAATTGGCACTGAAGCTTTCTTT. It yields the protein CASSPKPEIGTEAFF.

V is TRBV6-4 and J is TRBJ1-3, with 7 bases matching TRBD1. The V gene's germline CDR1 is MRHNA and CDR2 SNTAGT. CDR3 length: 17 residues. The V and J ends lost 0 bases and 0 bases, in that order; junction bases with no gene match: 5. CDR3 loop: CASSDSMDRPSGNTIYF. CDR3 bases: TGTGCCAGCAGTGACTCGATGGACAGGCCCTCTGGAAACACCATATATTTT.

This chain joins TRBV6-5 and TRBJ1-1; D not resolved. There are 14 residues in the CDR3. V was shortened by 6 bases and J by 4 bases, with 15 bases between the two germline ends. Per germline, CDR1 MNHEY and CDR2 SVGAGI. CDR3 sequence: CASSTGSLGTEAFF. CDR3 coding DNA: TGTGCCAGCAGCACCGGGTCCTTAGGCACTGAAGCTTTCTTT.

This chain connects TRBV12-5 to TRBJ1-3, with 10 nucleotides matching TRBD1. The CDR3 is made up of 18 amino acids. Germline V gives CDR1 LGHNT, CDR2 FRNRAP. With 6 bases clipped from V and 0 bases from J, the junction kept 11 bases outside the gene matches. The CDR3 here is CASGAGQGTLSSGNTIYF. CDR3 coding DNA: TGTGCTAGTGGGGCGGGACAGGGGACTTTGAGCTCTGGAAACACCATATATTTT.

The CDR3 spells CASSFGQAYEQYF. In DNA form, the CDR3 reads TGTGCCAGCAGTTTCGGACAGGCCTACGAGCAGTACTTC. V usage is TRBV12-3 or TRBV12-4 and J usage is TRBJ2-7, with TRBD1 matching over 7 bases. The CDR3 spans 13 residues. Trimming at V came to 3 bases and at J to 2 bases, leaving 1 base not matched to a gene.

The chain combines TRBV25-1 with TRBJ1-2; D unresolved. Trimming removed 9 bases at V and 8 bases at J, with 19 bases between. The CDR3 has 13 amino acids. Per germline, CDR1 MGHDK and CDR2 SYGVNS. The CDR3 bases are TGTGCCAGTACGGGCCAATGGACTGACGGCTACACCTTC. Its protein is CASTGQWTDGYTF.

V and J are TRBV7-9 and TRBJ1-4, with D tentatively TRBD1 (6 bases). V gave up 3 bases and J gave up 7 bases, with 18 bases separating them. The CDR3 length is 16 residues. Germline CDR1 is SEHNR and CDR2 is FQNEAQ (reference sequence). The CDR3 reads CASSFRRGKTGEKLFF. The CDR3 bases are TGTGCCAGCAGCTTTCGAAGGGGGAAGACTGGTGAAAAACTGTTTTTT.

V is TRBV21-1 and J is TRBJ1-5; no check of the table's D call, TRBD1, against the DNA was made. TRBV21-1 counts as a pseudogene. The CDR3 length is 21 residues. CDR3 nucleotides: TGTGCCAGCAGCAAAGTGGAGTTCGGGACAGGGGGTCCAGATGGCAATCAGCCCCAGCATTTT. Protein product: CASSKVEFGTGGPDGNQPQHF.

The J gene is TRBJ2-3, the V gene TRBV6-4; D remains unclear. Trimming shortened V by 2 bases and J by 2 bases, and 14 bases separated the two germline ends. The CDR3 is 16 residues long. Germline V CDR1 and CDR2: MRHNA, SNTAGT. CDR3 region: CASSDEVTRHTDTQYF. CDR3 coding DNA: TGTGCCAGCAGTGACGAAGTCACACGACACACAGATACGCAGTATTTT.

This sequence joins TRBV5-5 and TRBJ1-5, with D unresolved. Trimming shortened V by 4 bases and J by 0 bases, and 8 bases separated the two germline ends. This CDR3 contains 14 residues. The germline gives CDR1 SGHKS, CDR2 YYEKEE (reference sequence). The DNA of the CDR3 is TGTGCCAGCAGCCGGGATCTTAGCAATCAGCCCCAGCATTTT. It specifies CASSRDLSNQPQHF.